These 25 T cell receptor beta chains were sequenced from one sample in a study of identical twins. TCRdb re-analysed the 5' RACE reads in MiXCR, keeping a single row per CDR3 protein. This table holds about 530,000 distinct CDR3 sequences, around 15% found once. This sample also belongs to another study, concerning yellow fever vaccine responses in identical twins.

The sequenced sample consisted of CD4+ T cells sorted from blood. Every receptor here comes from a woman aged 18-29 years in good health.

The table lists this clonotype with a few counts. V and J are TRBV11-2 and TRBJ2-2, with 8 bases identical to TRBD2. The CDR3 loop spans 14 amino acids. The ends lost 5 bases at V and 4 bases at J; junction bases unmatched: 3. The germline CDR1 and CDR2 sequences are SGHAT and FQNNGV. CDR3 in amino acids: CASSGLAVTGELFF. The CDR3 DNA follows: TGTGCCAGCAGCGGACTAGCCGTCACCGGGGAGCTGTTTTTT.

As DNA, the CDR3 is TGTGCCAGCAGCTCTCAGACAGTTCCCTACGAGCAGTACGTC. It is translated as CASSSQTVPYEQYV. This sequence joins TRBV5-5 and TRBJ2-7, with TRBD1 as a possible D gene (5 bases). CDR1 is SGHKS, CDR2 YYEKEE, per germline (reference sequence). This CDR3 region has 14 residues. The ends were cut back, 3 bases at V and 2 bases at J, with 12 bases in the middle.

This clonotype was observed a few times. The CDR3: CASSSSGGAAYNEQFF. For the CDR3, the DNA is TGTGCCAGCAGCTCTAGCGGGGGGGCGGCTTACAATGAGCAGTTCTTC. The chain uses TRBV7-6 and TRBJ2-1; 12 bases align to TRBD2. From germline, CDR1 is SGHVS and CDR2 FNYEAQ. V gave up 4 bases and J gave up 4 bases; unmatched junction bases: 5. The CDR3 consists of 16 residues.

The rearrangement links TRBV12-3 or TRBV12-4 to TRBJ1-5; TRBD1 might be the D (5 bases). The CDR3 contains 14 residues. V lost 9 bases, J lost 3 bases, and 15 bases lay in between. The CDR3 loop is CASSARGVNQPQHF. The DNA of the CDR3 is TGTGCCAGTTCGGCTCGGGGGGTCAATCAGCCCCAGCATTTT.

The chain has TRBV3-1 and TRBJ1-5; TRBD1 might be the D (5 bases). This CDR3 has 14 residues. The V end was cut by 2 bases, the J end by 5 bases, with 10 bases between. Germline CDR1 reads LGHDT; CDR2 reads YNNKEL (reference sequence). The CDR3 loop is CASSQSQGYQPQHF. The CDR3 bases are TGTGCCAGCAGCCAAAGTCAGGGCTATCAGCCCCAGCATTTT. Using reference TRBV3-1 and TRBJ1-5 for the parts outside the CDR3, the full variable domain is DTAVSQTPKYLVTQMGNDKSIKCEQNLGHDTMYWYKQDSKKFLKIMFSYNNKELIINETVPNRFSPKSPDKAHLNLHINSLELGDSAVYFCASSQSQGYQPQHFGDGTRLSIL.

In nucleotides, the CDR3 is TGTGCCAGCAGCATTGGGACAGAGTCCTACGAGCAGTACTTC. Amino acids: CASSIGTESYEQYF. The rearrangement links TRBV3-1 to TRBJ2-7; 7 nucleotides agree with TRBD1. V gave up 5 bases and J gave up 1 base; unmatched junction bases: 5. The CDR3 totals 14 residues. Germline V gene data show CDR1 as LGHDT and CDR2 as YNNKEL (reference sequence).

This clonotype has only a few counts. The rearrangement links TRBV6-1 to TRBJ2-1, with TRBD2 matching 13 bases. V lost 2 bases, J lost 0 bases, and 10 bases stayed unmatched. The CDR3 consists of 20 residues. Germline V CDR1 and CDR2: MNHNS, SASEGT. For the CDR3, the DNA is TGTGCCAGCAGTGAATTCCTTACCAGACTAGCGGGGGGCTCCTACAATGAGCAGTTCTTC. Amino acids: CASSEFLTRLAGGSYNEQFF.

This clonotype was seen only a few times. The chain has TRBV28 and TRBJ2-7, with D perhaps matching TRBD2 (5 bases). The CDR3 contains 17 residues. Deletions cut 1 base from V and 2 bases from J, with 18 bases between. Germline loops: CDR1 MDHEN, CDR2 SYDVKM. CDR3 sequence: CASSLSGSPIKPYEQYV. The CDR3, as DNA: TGTGCCAGCAGTTTATCGGGATCTCCAATTAAGCCCTACGAGCAGTACGTC.

This clonotype has only a few counts. V usage is TRBV10-3 and J usage is TRBJ2-2, with D maybe TRBD2 (5 bases). The V end was cut by 3 bases, the J end by 7 bases, with 15 bases between. The CDR3 length is 15 residues. CDR1 is ENHRY, CDR2 SYGVKD, per germline. The CDR3 reads CAISDAGNRGGELFF. The CDR3 nucleotides are TGTGCCATCAGTGACGCCGGGAATCGAGGCGGGGAGCTGTTTTTT.

The chain links TRBV7-2 to TRBJ2-3, with 7 nucleotides matching TRBD2. The V and J ends lost 7 bases and 0 bases, in that order; junction bases with no gene match: 10. This CDR3 has 16 amino acids. The germline V gene encodes CDR1 SGHTA and CDR2 FQGNSA. This chain's CDR3 is CASNEWGGSSTDTQYF. The CDR3, as DNA: TGTGCCAGCAATGAGTGGGGGGGATCTAGCACAGATACGCAGTATTTT.

The J gene is TRBJ2-3, the V gene TRBV20-1, with D maybe TRBD1 (5 bases). Germline lookup yields CDR1 DFQATT and CDR2 SNEGSKA (reference sequence). V was clipped by 6 bases and J by 5 bases, with 21 bases between them. The CDR3 length is 15 residues. The DNA for the CDR3 is TGCAGTGCCACCCCGAATGCTATTGGACAAGATACGCAGTATTTT. Residues: CSATPNAIGQDTQYF.

This clonotype was seen a few times. The genes are TRBV10-2 and TRBJ2-7; D call uncertain. The CDR3 loop spans 13 amino acids. Trimming left V 0 bases short and J 6 bases short, with 9 bases between. In germline, CDR1 is WSHSY, CDR2 SAAADI. CDR3 loop: CASSESRAGEQYF. The CDR3 region has the DNA TGCGCCAGCAGTGAGTCTAGGGCAGGCGAGCAGTACTTC.

The chain carries TRBV4-1 and TRBJ2-1; 9 nucleotides match TRBD2. The CDR3 has 17 amino acids. From germline, CDR1 is MGHRA and CDR2 YSYEKL. V lost 1 base to trimming and J lost 4 bases; unmatched junction nucleotides: 8. The CDR3 reads CASSQGHGGRGYNEQFF. The CDR3, as DNA: TGCGCCAGCAGCCAAGGGCATGGCGGGAGGGGGTACAATGAGCAGTTCTTC.

The V gene is TRBV5-5, the J gene TRBJ2-2; D might be TRBD2 (6 bases). The CDR3 runs 17 residues. Trimming cost V 4 bases and J 1 base, with 17 bases left between them. Germline V gene lookup returns CDR1 SGHKS and CDR2 YYEKEE (reference sequence). CDR3 sequence reads: CASSDAVSRGNTGELFF. As DNA, the CDR3 is TGTGCCAGCAGCGACGCCGTTTCGCGGGGGAACACCGGGGAGCTGTTTTTT. Filled out from reference TRBV5-5 and TRBJ2-2, the complete variable domain reads DAGVTQSPTHLIKTRGQQVTLRCSPISGHKSVSWYQQVLGQGPQFIFQYYEKEERGRGNFPDRFSARQFPNYSSELNVNALLLGDSALYLCASSDAVSRGNTGELFFGEGSRLTVL.

This clonotype was seen more than once but under ten times. The J gene is TRBJ1-5, the V gene TRBV20-1; D gene ambiguous. Germline loops: CDR1 DFQATT, CDR2 SNEGSKA (reference sequence). The CDR3 contains 15 residues. The V and J ends lost 6 bases and 4 bases respectively, with 19 bases between them. CDR3 protein: CSAPQLSGRNQPQHF. The CDR3 DNA sequence: TGCAGTGCACCGCAATTGTCGGGCCGGAATCAGCCCCAGCATTTT.

This chain uses TRBV3-1 with TRBJ1-1; tentative D call: TRBD1 (5 bases). The germline V gene has CDR1 LGHDT and CDR2 YNNKEL (reference sequence). The length of the CDR3 is 15 residues. V lost 1 base and J lost 0, with 9 bases in between. The CDR3 region has the DNA TGTGCCAGCAGCCAAGGACAGCTGATGAACACTGAAGCTTTCTTT. Protein product: CASSQGQLMNTEAFF.

This clonotype was seen a few times. The rearrangement uses TRBV24-1 and TRBJ2-1, with 9 nucleotides matching TRBD2. The CDR3 length is 17 residues. Germline V gene sequence: CDR1 KGHDR, CDR2 SFDVKD. V lost 2 bases, J lost 4 bases, and 8 bases stayed unmatched. In DNA, the CDR3 is TGTGCCACCAGTGATTCGCCGACTAGCGGTTATTACAATGAGCAGTTCTTC. It codes for CATSDSPTSGYYNEQFF.

This clonotype was seen more than once but under ten times. The V and J genes are TRBV7-8 and TRBJ2-7; tentative D call: TRBD1 (5 bases). V lost 5 bases and J lost 3, with 14 bases in between. Germline CDR1 is SGHVS and CDR2 is FQNEAQ. The length of the CDR3 is 14 residues. The DNA for the CDR3 is TGTGCCAGCAGCCGCAGACAGAATTACTACGAGCAGTACGTC. Its translation is CASSRRQNYYEQYV.

The V call is TRBV20-1, the J call TRBJ2-5; D is possibly TRBD2 (5 bases). This CDR3 is 13 amino acids long. The germline gives CDR1 DFQATT, CDR2 SNEGSKA (reference sequence). The germline V and J ends were trimmed by 5 bases and 3 bases, with 13 bases remaining between them. The CDR3, as DNA: TGCAGTGCTCAGAGACGGCGGGAAGAGACCCAGTACTTC. Its protein is CSAQRRREETQYF.

The V gene is TRBV20-1, the J gene TRBJ2-7; D is unresolved. Germline V CDR1 and CDR2: DFQATT, SNEGSKA (reference sequence). The CDR3 is made up of 13 amino acids. V lost 5 bases and J lost 2, with 13 bases in between. CDR3 coding DNA: TGCAGTGCTGCGACACCGATTACCTACGAGCAGTACTTC. This translates into CSAATPITYEQYF.

The genes are TRBV15 and TRBJ2-5; TRBD2 agrees at 8 bases. CDR3 length: 15 amino acids. V lost 0 bases, J lost 5 bases, and 5 bases stayed unmatched. Germline values: CDR1 LNHNV, CDR2 YYDKDF (reference sequence). The CDR3 protein is CATSRDQGGRETQYF. The CDR3 DNA sequence: TGTGCCACCAGCAGAGATCAGGGCGGGAGGGAGACCCAGTACTTC.

The rearrangement joins TRBV28 to TRBJ2-7; 10 nucleotides match TRBD1. CDR1 is MDHEN, CDR2 SYDVKM, per germline. This CDR3 region has 13 residues. This CDR3 is CASGTGATYEQYV. CDR3 nucleotides: TGCGCCTCCGGGACAGGGGCAACCTACGAGCAGTACGTC.

The table lists this clonotype with a few counts. The chain combines TRBV5-1 with TRBJ1-1; tentatively, D is TRBD1 (5 bases). In germline, CDR1 is SGHRS, CDR2 YFSETQ. This CDR3 region has 13 residues. Trimming took 4 bases from V and 3 from J, leaving 10 bases between them. The CDR3, as DNA: TGCGCCAGCAGCGGGTCAGGGTACACTGAAGCTTTCTTT. Its translation: CASSGSGYTEAFF. Drawing the rest from reference TRBV5-1 and TRBJ1-1, the complete variable domain is KAGVTQTPRYLIKTRGQQVTLSCSPISGHRSVSWYQQTPGQGLQFLFEYFSETQRNKGNFPGRFSGRQFSNSRSEMNVSTLELGDSALYLCASSGSGYTEAFFGQGTRLTVV.

This clonotype was detected only a few times. The rearrangement joins TRBV4-2 to TRBJ2-2; 14 positions agree with TRBD2. The CDR3 totals 18 residues. Germline trimming cut 4 bases from V and 4 bases from J; bases unmatched to any gene: 8. Germline V CDR1 and CDR2: LGHNA, YNFKEQ. Here the CDR3 DNA reads TGTGCCAGCAGCCTAGGGACTAGCGGGGGAGTGGGCACCGGGGAGCTGTTTTTT. Protein product: CASSLGTSGGVGTGELFF.

This clonotype was seen only a few times. V usage is TRBV5-1 and J usage is TRBJ2-1; 11 nucleotides align to TRBD2. Germline-derived CDR1 and CDR2 are SGHRS and YFSETQ. After removal of 4 bases from V and 8 bases from J, the junction contained 11 bases not matched to a gene. The CDR3 has 16 residues. The CDR3 coding sequence is TGCGCCAGCAGCAAAACTAGCGGGGGCGCAATCTATGAGCAGTTCTTC. Protein sequence: CASSKTSGGAIYEQFF.